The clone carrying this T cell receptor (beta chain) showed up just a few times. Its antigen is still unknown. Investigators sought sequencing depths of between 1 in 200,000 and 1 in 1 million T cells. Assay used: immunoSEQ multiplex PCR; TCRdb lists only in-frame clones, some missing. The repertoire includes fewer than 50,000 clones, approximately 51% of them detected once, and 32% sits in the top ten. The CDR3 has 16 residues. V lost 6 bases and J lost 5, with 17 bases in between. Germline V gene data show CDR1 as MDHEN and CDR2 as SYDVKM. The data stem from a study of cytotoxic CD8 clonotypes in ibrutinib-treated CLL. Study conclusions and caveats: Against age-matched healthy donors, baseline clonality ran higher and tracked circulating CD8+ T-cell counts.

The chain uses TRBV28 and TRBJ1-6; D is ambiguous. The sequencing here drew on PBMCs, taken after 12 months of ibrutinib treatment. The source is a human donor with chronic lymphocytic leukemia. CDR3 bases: TGTGCCAGCAGGCACAACAAGAAACTAAATAATTCACCCCTCCACTTT. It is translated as CASRHNKKLNNSPLHF.